This record covers a single T cell receptor beta chain. The record originates from a study of blood T cell repertoires in COVID-19. Study-level background: There were acute and convalescent COVID-19 samples, and they came from the United States, Italy and Spain. In each case, the material was cDNA or gDNA derived from T cells, B-cell-depleted T cells, or PBMCs.

V dropped 1 base and J dropped 4 bases, with 10 bases sitting between them. The CDR3 sequence is 14 residues long. The V gene's germline CDR1 is SGHVS and CDR2 FQNEAQ. Original methodology: By means of reference gene primer amplification, nucleated cell counts were estimated. This table comes from immunoSEQ multiplex PCR, and its TCRdb copy is limited to in-frame clones, with some not included. V and J calls and clone size are those listed in that table; D and trimming were worked out from the DNA. The sample lists 190,000 or so clones, roughly 80% seen once, with approximately 15% in the top ten. This TCR came from a middle-aged man who had recovered from COVID-19. The chain combines TRBV7-8 with TRBJ2-5; D possibly corresponds to TRBD1 (6 bases). The specimen was peripheral blood. The CDR3 protein is CASSLEQGGETQYF. Here the CDR3 DNA reads TGTGCCAGCAGCTTAGAACAGGGCGGAGAGACCCAGTACTTC.